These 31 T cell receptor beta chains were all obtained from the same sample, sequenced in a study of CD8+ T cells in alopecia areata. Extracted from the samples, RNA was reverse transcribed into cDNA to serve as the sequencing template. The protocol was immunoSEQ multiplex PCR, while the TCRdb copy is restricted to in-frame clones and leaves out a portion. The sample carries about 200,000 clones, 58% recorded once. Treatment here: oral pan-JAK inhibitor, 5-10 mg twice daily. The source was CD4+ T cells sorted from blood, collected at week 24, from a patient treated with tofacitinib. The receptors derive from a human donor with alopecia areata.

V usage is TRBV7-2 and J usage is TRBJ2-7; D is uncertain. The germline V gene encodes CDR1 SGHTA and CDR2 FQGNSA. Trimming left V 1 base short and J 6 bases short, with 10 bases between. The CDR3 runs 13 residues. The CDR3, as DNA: TGTGCCAGCAGCTTAGTCGGTCTACTCGAGCAGTACTTC. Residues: CASSLVGLLEQYF.

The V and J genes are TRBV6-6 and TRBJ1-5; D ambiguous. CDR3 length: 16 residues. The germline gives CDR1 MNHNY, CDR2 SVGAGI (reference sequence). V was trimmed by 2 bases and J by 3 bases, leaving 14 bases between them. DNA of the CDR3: TGTGCCAGCAGTTACCACCCTTGGACGGTCAATCAGCCCCAGCATTTT. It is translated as CASSYHPWTVNQPQHF.

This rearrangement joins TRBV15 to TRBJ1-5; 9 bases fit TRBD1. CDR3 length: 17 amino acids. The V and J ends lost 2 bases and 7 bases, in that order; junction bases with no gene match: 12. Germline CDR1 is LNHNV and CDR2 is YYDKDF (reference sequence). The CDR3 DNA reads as TGTGCCACCAGCAGACGCATTCAAAGACAGGGGGAACAGCCCCAGCATTTT. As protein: CATSRRIQRQGEQPQHF. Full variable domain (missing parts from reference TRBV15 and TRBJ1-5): DAMVIQNPRYQVTQFGKPVTLSCSQTLNHNVMYWYQQKSSQAPKLLFHYYDKDFNNEADTPDNFQSRRPNTSFCFLDIRSPGLGDTAMYLCATSRRIQRQGEQPQHFGDGTRLSIL.

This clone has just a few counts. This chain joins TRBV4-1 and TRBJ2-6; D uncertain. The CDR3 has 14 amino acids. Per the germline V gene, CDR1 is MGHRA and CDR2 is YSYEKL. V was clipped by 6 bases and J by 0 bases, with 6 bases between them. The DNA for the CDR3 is TGCGCCAGCAGACCTATCTCTGGGGCCAACGTCCTGACTTTC. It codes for CASRPISGANVLTF.

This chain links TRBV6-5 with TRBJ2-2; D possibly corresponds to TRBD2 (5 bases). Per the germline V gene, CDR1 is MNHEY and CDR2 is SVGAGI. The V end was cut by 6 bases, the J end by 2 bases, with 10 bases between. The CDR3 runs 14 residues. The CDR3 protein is CASRLGLNTGELFF. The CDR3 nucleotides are TGTGCCAGCAGACTCGGACTTAACACCGGGGAGCTGTTTTTT.

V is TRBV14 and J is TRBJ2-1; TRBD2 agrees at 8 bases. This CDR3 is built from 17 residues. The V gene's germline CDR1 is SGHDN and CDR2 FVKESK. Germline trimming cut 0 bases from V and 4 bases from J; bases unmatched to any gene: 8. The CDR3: CASSQDRGLDGYNEQFF. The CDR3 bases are TGTGCCAGCAGCCAAGATAGGGGACTAGATGGGTACAATGAGCAGTTCTTC. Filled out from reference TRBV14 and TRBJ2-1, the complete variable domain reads EAGVTQFPSHSVIEKGQTVTLRCDPISGHDNLYWYRRVMGKEIKFLLHFVKESKQDESGMPNNRFLAERTGGTYSTLKVQPAELEDSGVYFCASSQDRGLDGYNEQFFGPGTRLTVL.

The CDR3 loop reads CASSLLAGSTDTQYF. The CDR3 bases are TGTGCCAGCAGTTTATTAGCGGGAAGCACAGATACGCAGTATTTT. The chain joins TRBV28 to TRBJ2-3; 8 nucleotides line up with TRBD2. Per the germline V gene, CDR1 is MDHEN and CDR2 is SYDVKM. V shed 1 base and J 0 bases; nucleotides not matched to a gene: 0. The CDR3 contains 15 residues.

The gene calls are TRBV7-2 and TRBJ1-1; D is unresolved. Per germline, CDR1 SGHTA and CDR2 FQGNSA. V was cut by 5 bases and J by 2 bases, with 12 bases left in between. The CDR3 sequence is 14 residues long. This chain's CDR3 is CASSPATANTEAFF. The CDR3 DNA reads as TGTGCCAGCAGCCCAGCCACAGCTAACACTGAAGCTTTCTTT.

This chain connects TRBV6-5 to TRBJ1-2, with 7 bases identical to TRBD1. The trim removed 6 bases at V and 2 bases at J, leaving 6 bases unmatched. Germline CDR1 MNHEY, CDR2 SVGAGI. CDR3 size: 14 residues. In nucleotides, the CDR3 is TGTGCCAGCAGGGGGGAGACAGGGAACTATGGCTACACCTTC. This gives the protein CASRGETGNYGYTF.

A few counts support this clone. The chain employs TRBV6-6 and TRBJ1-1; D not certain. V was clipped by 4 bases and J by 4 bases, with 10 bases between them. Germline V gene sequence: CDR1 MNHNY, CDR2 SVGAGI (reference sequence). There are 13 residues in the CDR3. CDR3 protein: CASSLSISTEAFF. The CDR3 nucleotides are TGTGCCAGCAGTTTAAGCATTTCCACTGAAGCTTTCTTT.

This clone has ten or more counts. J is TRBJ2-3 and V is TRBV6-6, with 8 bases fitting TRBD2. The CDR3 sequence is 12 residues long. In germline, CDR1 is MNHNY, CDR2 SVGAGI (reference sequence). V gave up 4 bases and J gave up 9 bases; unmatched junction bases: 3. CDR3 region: CASSSSGSTQYF. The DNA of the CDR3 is TGTGCCAGCAGTTCTAGCGGGTCGACGCAGTATTTT.

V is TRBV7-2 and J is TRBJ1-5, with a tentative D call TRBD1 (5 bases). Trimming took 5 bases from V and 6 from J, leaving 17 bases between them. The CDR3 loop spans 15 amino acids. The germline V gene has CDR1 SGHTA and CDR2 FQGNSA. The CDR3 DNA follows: TGTGCCAGCAGCGAGAGATCAGGGTATGGTCAGCCCCAGCATTTT. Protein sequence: CASSERSGYGQPQHF.

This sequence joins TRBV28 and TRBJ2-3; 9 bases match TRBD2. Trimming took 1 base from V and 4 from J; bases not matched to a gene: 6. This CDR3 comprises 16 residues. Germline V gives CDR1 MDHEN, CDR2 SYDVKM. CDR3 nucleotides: TGTGCCAGCAGTTTATTCGTAGCGGGAGTGGCAGATACGCAGTATTTT. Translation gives CASSLFVAGVADTQYF.

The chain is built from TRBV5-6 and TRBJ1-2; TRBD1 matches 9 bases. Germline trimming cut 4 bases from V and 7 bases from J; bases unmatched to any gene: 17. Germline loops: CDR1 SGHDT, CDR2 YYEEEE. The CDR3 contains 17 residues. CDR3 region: CASSPTYSPTGGGGYTF. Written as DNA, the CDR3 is TGTGCCAGCAGCCCCACCTATTCTCCGACAGGGGGAGGTGGCTACACCTTC.

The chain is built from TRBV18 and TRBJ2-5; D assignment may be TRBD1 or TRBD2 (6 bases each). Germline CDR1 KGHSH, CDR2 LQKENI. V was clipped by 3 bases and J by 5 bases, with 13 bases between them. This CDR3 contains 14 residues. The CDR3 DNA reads TGTGCCAGCTCACCGATCCGGGGGCCGGAGACCCAGTACTTC. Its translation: CASSPIRGPETQYF.

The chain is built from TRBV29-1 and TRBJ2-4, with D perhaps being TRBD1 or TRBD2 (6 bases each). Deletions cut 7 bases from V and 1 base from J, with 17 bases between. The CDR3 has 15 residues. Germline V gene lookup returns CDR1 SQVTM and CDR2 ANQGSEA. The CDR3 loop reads CSGAMRGGAKNIQYF. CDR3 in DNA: TGCAGCGGCGCAATGAGAGGGGGGGCCAAAAACATTCAGTACTTC.

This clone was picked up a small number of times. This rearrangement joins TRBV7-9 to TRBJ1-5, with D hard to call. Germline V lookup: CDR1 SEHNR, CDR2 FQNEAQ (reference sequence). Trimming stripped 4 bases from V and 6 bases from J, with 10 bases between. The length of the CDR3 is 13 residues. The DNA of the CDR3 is TGTGCCAGCAGCTCCGACGTAGTTCAGCCCCAGCATTTT. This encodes CASSSDVVQPQHF. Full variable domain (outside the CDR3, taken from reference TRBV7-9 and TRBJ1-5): DTGVSQNPRHKITKRGQNVTFRCDPISEHNRLYWYRQTLGQGPEFLTYFQNEAQLEKSRLLSDRFSAERPKGSFSTLEIQRTEQGDSAMYLCASSSDVVQPQHFGDGTRLSIL.

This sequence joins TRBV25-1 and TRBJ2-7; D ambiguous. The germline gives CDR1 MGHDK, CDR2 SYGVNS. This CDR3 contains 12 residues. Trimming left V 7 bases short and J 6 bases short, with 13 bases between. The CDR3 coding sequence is TGTGCCAGCACGTCGAATGATGGCGAGCAGTACTTC. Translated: CASTSNDGEQYF.

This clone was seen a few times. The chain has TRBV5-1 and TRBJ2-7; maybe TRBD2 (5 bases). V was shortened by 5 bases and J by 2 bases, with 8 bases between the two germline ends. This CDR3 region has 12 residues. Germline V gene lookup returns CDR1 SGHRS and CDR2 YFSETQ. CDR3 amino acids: CASSPGTYEQYF. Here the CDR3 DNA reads TGCGCCAGCAGTCCCGGGACCTACGAGCAGTACTTC.

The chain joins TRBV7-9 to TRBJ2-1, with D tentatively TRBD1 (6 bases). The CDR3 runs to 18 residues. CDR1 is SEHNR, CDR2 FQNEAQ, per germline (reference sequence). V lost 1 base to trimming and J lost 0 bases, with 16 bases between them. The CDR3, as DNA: TGTGCCAGCAGCTTAGGAAATTATGGGACAAGCTCCTACAATGAGCAGTTCTTC. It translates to CASSLGNYGTSSYNEQFF. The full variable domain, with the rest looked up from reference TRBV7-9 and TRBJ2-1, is DTGVSQNPRHKITKRGQNVTFRCDPISEHNRLYWYRQTLGQGPEFLTYFQNEAQLEKSRLLSDRFSAERPKGSFSTLEIQRTEQGDSAMYLCASSLGNYGTSSYNEQFFGPGTRLTVL.

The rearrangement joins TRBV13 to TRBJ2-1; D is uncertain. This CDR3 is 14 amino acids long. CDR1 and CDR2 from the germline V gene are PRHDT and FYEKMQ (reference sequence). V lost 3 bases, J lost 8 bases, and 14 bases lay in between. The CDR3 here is CASSLDAAVDEQFF. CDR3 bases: TGTGCCAGCAGCTTGGATGCGGCGGTAGATGAGCAGTTCTTC. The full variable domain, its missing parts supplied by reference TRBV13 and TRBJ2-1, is AAGVIQSPRHLIKEKRETATLKCYPIPRHDTVYWYQQGPGQDPQFLISFYEKMQSDKGSIPDRFSAQQFSDYHSELNMSSLELGDSALYFCASSLDAAVDEQFFGPGTRLTVL.

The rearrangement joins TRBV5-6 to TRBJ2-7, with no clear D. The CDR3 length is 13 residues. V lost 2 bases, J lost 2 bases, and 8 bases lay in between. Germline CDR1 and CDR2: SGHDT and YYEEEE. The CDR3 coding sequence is TGTGCCAGCAGCTTCCGGGTCGCCTACGAGCAGTACTTC. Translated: CASSFRVAYEQYF.

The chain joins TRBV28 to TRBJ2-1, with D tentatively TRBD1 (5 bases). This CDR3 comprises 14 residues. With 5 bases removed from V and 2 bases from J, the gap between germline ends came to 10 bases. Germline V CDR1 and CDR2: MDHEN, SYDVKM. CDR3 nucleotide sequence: TGTGCCAGCAGTGATCCAGGGCCCTACAATGAGCAGTTCTTC. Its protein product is CASSDPGPYNEQFF.

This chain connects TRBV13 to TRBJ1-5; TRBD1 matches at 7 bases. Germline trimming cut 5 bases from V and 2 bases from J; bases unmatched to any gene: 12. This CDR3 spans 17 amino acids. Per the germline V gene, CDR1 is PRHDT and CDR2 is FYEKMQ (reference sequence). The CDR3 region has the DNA TGTGCCAGCAGCCTCCGACAGGGCGGGTTTGGCAATCAGCCCCAGCATTTT. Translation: CASSLRQGGFGNQPQHF.

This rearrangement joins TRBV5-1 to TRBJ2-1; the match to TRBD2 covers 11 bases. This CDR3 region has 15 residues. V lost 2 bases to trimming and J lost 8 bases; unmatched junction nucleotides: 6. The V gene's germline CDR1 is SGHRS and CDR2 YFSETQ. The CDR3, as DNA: TGCGCCAGCAGCTTATTAGCGGGAGGGCAGGATGAGCAGTTCTTC. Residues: CASSLLAGGQDEQFF.

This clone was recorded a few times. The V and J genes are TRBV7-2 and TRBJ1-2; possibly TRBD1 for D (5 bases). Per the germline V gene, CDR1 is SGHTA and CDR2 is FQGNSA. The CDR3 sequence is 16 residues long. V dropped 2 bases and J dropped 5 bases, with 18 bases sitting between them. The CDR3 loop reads CASSLIGIREGYGYTF. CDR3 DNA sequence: TGTGCCAGCAGCTTAATCGGGATTAGAGAGGGGTATGGCTACACCTTC.

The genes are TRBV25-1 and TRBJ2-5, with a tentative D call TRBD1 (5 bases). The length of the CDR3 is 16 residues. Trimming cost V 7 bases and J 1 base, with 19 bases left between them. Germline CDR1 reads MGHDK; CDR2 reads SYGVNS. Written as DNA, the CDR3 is TGTGCCAGCACCGAAGGGGCCACAAAGATCCAAGAGACCCAGTACTTC. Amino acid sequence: CASTEGATKIQETQYF.

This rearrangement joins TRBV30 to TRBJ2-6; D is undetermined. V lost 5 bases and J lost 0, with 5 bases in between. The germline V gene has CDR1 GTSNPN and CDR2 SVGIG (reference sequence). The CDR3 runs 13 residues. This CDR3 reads CAWQNSGANVLTF. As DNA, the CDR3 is TGTGCCTGGCAGAACTCTGGGGCCAACGTCCTGACTTTC.

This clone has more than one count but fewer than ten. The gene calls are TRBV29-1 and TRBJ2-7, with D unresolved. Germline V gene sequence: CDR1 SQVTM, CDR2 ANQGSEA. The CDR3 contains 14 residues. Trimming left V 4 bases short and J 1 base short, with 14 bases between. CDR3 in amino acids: CSVVEQFNSYEQYF. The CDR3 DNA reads TGCAGCGTTGTTGAACAGTTTAATTCCTACGAGCAGTACTTC.

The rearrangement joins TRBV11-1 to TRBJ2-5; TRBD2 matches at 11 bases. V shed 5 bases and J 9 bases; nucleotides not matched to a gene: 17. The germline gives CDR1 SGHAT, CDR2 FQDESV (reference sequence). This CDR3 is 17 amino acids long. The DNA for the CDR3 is TGTGCCAGCAGCAGCGGACTAGCGGGTGCCGTCCAAGGGGCCCAGTACTTC. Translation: CASSSGLAGAVQGAQYF.

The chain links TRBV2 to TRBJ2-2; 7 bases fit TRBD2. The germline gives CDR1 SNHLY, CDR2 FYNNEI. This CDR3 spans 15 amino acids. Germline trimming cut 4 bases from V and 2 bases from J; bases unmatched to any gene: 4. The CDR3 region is CASSGSGVNTGELFF. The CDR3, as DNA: TGTGCCAGCAGTGGCAGCGGGGTTAACACCGGGGAGCTGTTTTTT.